The 18 T cell receptor beta chains listed next were all sequenced from one sample in a study of regulatory T cells in long-lasting Graves disease. Noted time point: persistent/refractory GD, antithyroid drugs over 5 years with positive TRAb. Scientists built the TCR library using RNA that was extracted from PBMCs. Building of the TCR beta libraries involved iRepertoire HTBI primers and Arm-PCR of CDR3 regions. In TCRdb, the multiplex PCR reads were re-called with MiXCR into one record per CDR3 protein. The repertoire has approximately 690,000 distinct CDR3 sequences, approximately 31% of them found once; the top ten carry around 42%. The sequencing here drew on peripheral blood mononuclear cells (PBMCs), taken when the disease was refractory, from a patient treated with antithyroid drugs. The receptor source for this set is a female donor with Graves disease.

This rearrangement joins TRBV29-1 to TRBJ1-2; D possibly corresponds to TRBD1 (5 bases). Between the trimmed V and J ends, which lost 2 bases and 4 bases, there was a span of 8 bases. Germline V gene sequence: CDR1 SQVTM, CDR2 ANQGSEA. The CDR3 has 12 amino acids. CDR3 nucleotide sequence: TGCAGCGTTGAAAGTGGGGGCTATGGCTACACCTTC. Protein: CSVESGGYGYTF.

This rearrangement joins TRBV6-1 to TRBJ1-5; no definite D call. The CDR3 spans 15 residues. The V end lost 1 base, the J end lost 2 bases, and 9 bases lay between the germline ends. CDR1 and CDR2 from the germline V gene are MNHNS and SASEGT. CDR3 loop: CASSEGGLRNQPQHF. DNA for the CDR3: TGTGCCAGCAGTGAAGGCGGTTTGCGCAATCAGCCCCAGCATTTT.

V gene TRBV19 combines with J gene TRBJ1-5, with D uncertain. Between the trimmed V and J ends, which lost 5 bases and 4 bases, there was a span of 6 bases. CDR1 and CDR2 (germline): LNHDA, SQIVND (reference sequence). The CDR3 has 12 amino acids. The CDR3 bases are TGTGCCAGTAGTTTTACTAATCAGCCCCAGCATTTT. Encoded protein: CASSFTNQPQHF.

Comment on this clonotype: Its ends do not fully match the called genes, so a read error is possible. This chain links TRBV3-1 with TRBJ1-1, with 7 bases aligning to TRBD1. This CDR3 has 14 amino acids. Germline V gene sequence: CDR1 LGHDT, CDR2 YNNKEL (reference sequence). This chain's CDR3 is CAGRGRDRNTEAFF. In nucleotides, the CDR3 is TGTGCCGGCAGGGGCCGGGACAGAAACACTGAAGCTTTCTTT. The whole variable domain, remainder taken from reference TRBV3-1 and TRBJ1-1, is DTAVSQTPKYLVTQMGNDKSIKCEQNLGHDTMYWYKQDSKKFLKIMFSYNNKELIINETVPNRFSPKSPDKAHLNLHINSLELGDSAVYFCAGRGRDRNTEAFFGQGTRLTVV.

The J gene is TRBJ2-7, the V gene TRBV10-1; 8 nucleotides line up with TRBD2. J was trimmed by 0 bases and V by 0 bases; bases with no gene match: 10. The germline V gene encodes CDR1 WNHNN and CDR2 SYGVQD (reference sequence). The CDR3 has 18 residues. The chain's CDR3 is CASSESPGRAPHSYEQYF. The CDR3 DNA follows: TGCGCCAGCAGTGAGTCTCCCGGGAGGGCCCCCCACTCCTACGAGCAGTACTTC.

There are many counts of this clonotype. The chain links TRBV12-3 or TRBV12-4 to TRBJ1-5, with TRBD1 matching over 7 bases. Germline trimming cut 1 base from V and 5 bases from J; bases unmatched to any gene: 5. CDR3 size: 15 residues. CDR3 coding DNA: TGTGCCAGCAGTTTAGTGTCAGGGGGTGATCAGCCCCAGCATTTT. It specifies CASSLVSGGDQPQHF.

This clonotype was counted only a few times. Here the CDR3 DNA reads TGTGCCAGCAGCCCCGGACAGGGGGCGCGATATTTCACTGAAGCTTTCTTT. Protein sequence: CASSPGQGARYFTEAFF. The V gene is TRBV11-2, the J gene TRBJ1-1; 11 bases are shared with TRBD1. In germline, CDR1 is SGHAT, CDR2 FQNNGV. V dropped 5 bases and J dropped 4; count of bases not matched to a gene: 12. This CDR3 has 17 residues.

This clonotype was observed a few times. The J gene is TRBJ1-1, the V gene TRBV11-2; D is possibly TRBD1 (6 bases). Germline V gene lookup returns CDR1 SGHAT and CDR2 FQNNGV. The CDR3 covers 17 residues. The ends were cut back, 4 bases at V and 0 bases at J, with 18 bases in the middle. CDR3 nucleotide sequence: TGTGCCAGCAGCTCCCCAAGACAGGAGAGCTTGAACACTGAAGCTTTCTTT. Residues: CASSSPRQESLNTEAFF.

This clonotype was found many times. The chain uses TRBV11-2 and TRBJ2-2, with 12 bases that match TRBD2. The CDR3 covers 15 residues. The V segment lost 8 bases and the J segment 6 bases; nucleotides outside the gene matches: 7. Germline CDR1 reads SGHAT; CDR2 reads FQNNGV. CDR3 coding DNA: TGTGCCAGCGGTCGACTAGCGGGAGATCCCGGGGAGCTGTTTTTT. This codes for CASGRLAGDPGELFF.

Only one count was recorded for this clonotype. The conserved phenylalanine or tryptophan is not found at the CDR3 terminus, so this likely reflects a read error. The chain joins TRBV3-1 to TRBJ2-7; the D gene is possibly TRBD1 (5 bases). This CDR3 region has 14 residues. V lost 3 bases and J 4 bases, leaving 13 bases between the germline ends. From germline, CDR1 is LGHDT and CDR2 YNNKEL (reference sequence). The CDR3 DNA reads as TGTGCCAGCAGCCACGAAAAACAGGTTTACGAGCAGTACCTC. Translating it yields CASSHEKQVYEQYL.

CDR3 in amino acids: CASSRDTGYEKLFF. DNA for the CDR3: TGTGCCAGCAGTAGGGACACGGGATATGAAAAACTGTTTTTT. The chain carries TRBV6-1 and TRBJ1-4, with a tentative D call TRBD1 (6 bases). The germline V and J ends were trimmed by 5 bases and 6 bases, with 13 bases remaining between them. The CDR3 length is 14 residues. CDR1 MNHNS and CDR2 SASEGT come from the germline V gene.

The chain links TRBV3-1 to TRBJ1-1; D is uncertain. The CDR3 sequence is 14 residues long. The ends were cut back, 3 bases at V and 1 base at J, with 9 bases in the middle. The germline V gene encodes CDR1 LGHDT and CDR2 YNNKEL (reference sequence). The CDR3 DNA reads TGTGCCAGCAGCCAGCTGGTCGGGAACACTGAAGCTTTCTTT. Protein: CASSQLVGNTEAFF.

The chain joins TRBV3-1 to TRBJ2-5, with D perhaps matching TRBD1 or TRBD2 (6 bases each). This CDR3 is 13 amino acids long. Germline loops: CDR1 LGHDT, CDR2 YNNKEL (reference sequence). Between the trimmed V and J ends, which lost 8 bases and 4 bases, there was a span of 14 bases. In DNA, the CDR3 is TGTGCCAGCGGGGGGCGGATGGGAGAGACCCAGTACTTC. Translating it yields CASGGRMGETQYF.

The genes are TRBV19 and TRBJ1-2, with 7 bases lining up with TRBD1. The CDR3 covers 14 residues. The germline V gene encodes CDR1 LNHDA and CDR2 SQIVND (reference sequence). After removal of 5 bases from V and 1 base from J, the junction contained 4 bases not matched to a gene. The CDR3 sequence is CASSGQADNYGYTF. The CDR3 DNA follows: TGTGCCAGTAGTGGACAGGCTGATAACTATGGCTACACCTTC.

J is TRBJ2-4 and V is TRBV4-2; tentatively, D is TRBD2 (6 bases). V lost 1 base to trimming and J lost 1 base, with 11 bases between them. Germline V gene lookup returns CDR1 LGHNA and CDR2 YNFKEQ. CDR3 length: 16 residues. The CDR3 reads CASSQGDSKAKNIQYF. In DNA form, the CDR3 reads TGTGCCAGCAGCCAAGGGGACTCTAAGGCCAAAAACATTCAGTACTTC.

This clonotype was detected once. The J gene is TRBJ2-3, the V gene TRBV20-1, with 12 bases that match TRBD2. CDR1 is DFQATT and CDR2 is SNEGSKA in the germline V gene (reference sequence). CDR3 length equals 18 residues. Trimming at V came to 4 bases and at J to 2 bases, leaving 13 bases not matched to a gene. DNA of the CDR3: TGCAGTGCTACGGCGCTAGCGGGAGGGGGGTGGTACACAGATACGCAGTATTTT. Translated: CSATALAGGGWYTDTQYF.

This clonotype was counted a single time. The CDR3 DNA sequence: TGTGCCAGCAGCTTAGTGACTAGCGAATCCTACGAGCAGTACTTC. Its protein product is CASSLVTSESYEQYF. V is TRBV7-9 and J is TRBJ2-7; TRBD2 agrees at 8 bases. CDR3 length: 15 residues. Germline V gene data show CDR1 as SEHNR and CDR2 as FQNEAQ (reference sequence). The J segment lost 1 base and the V segment lost 1 base, leaving 3 bases of the junction unmatched.

This clonotype was seen more than once but under ten times. This chain connects TRBV12-3 or TRBV12-4 to TRBJ2-7, with unresolved D. V was shortened by 2 bases and J by 6 bases, with 17 bases between the two germline ends. CDR3 length equals 15 residues. The CDR3 reads CASSLRAALIVEQYF. The CDR3 DNA sequence: TGTGCCAGCAGTTTAAGAGCCGCCCTTATAGTCGAGCAGTACTTC.